What follows is one T cell receptor beta chain and its context. CDR1 and CDR2 (germline): SGHAT, FQDESV (reference sequence). V dropped 2 bases and J dropped 8; count of bases not matched to a gene: 7. The CDR3 runs 14 residues. Original handling: Reference gene primer amplification in the assay estimated nucleated cell counts. TCRdb's table, derived via immunoSEQ multiplex PCR, lists solely in-frame clones and lacks some. That table gives V, J and clone size, and the DNA gave D and trimming. The sample lists about 82,000 clones; 78% were seen once. This sample was taken from a study of blood T cell repertoires in COVID-19. At the level of the study: Samples came from the United States, Italy and Spain, spanning acute and convalescent COVID-19. Nucleic acid was either cDNA or gDNA, and it came from T cells, B-cell-depleted T cells, or PBMCs.

Specimen: peripheral blood. The genes are TRBV11-1 and TRBJ1-1; 8 nucleotides match TRBD1. This sequence was found in a man aged 55 to 70 with COVID-19, enrolled during active disease. The CDR3 DNA reads as TGTGCCAGCAGCTTATACAGGGGGAAGGCCGAAGCTTTCTTT. Its translation is CASSLYRGKAEAFF.